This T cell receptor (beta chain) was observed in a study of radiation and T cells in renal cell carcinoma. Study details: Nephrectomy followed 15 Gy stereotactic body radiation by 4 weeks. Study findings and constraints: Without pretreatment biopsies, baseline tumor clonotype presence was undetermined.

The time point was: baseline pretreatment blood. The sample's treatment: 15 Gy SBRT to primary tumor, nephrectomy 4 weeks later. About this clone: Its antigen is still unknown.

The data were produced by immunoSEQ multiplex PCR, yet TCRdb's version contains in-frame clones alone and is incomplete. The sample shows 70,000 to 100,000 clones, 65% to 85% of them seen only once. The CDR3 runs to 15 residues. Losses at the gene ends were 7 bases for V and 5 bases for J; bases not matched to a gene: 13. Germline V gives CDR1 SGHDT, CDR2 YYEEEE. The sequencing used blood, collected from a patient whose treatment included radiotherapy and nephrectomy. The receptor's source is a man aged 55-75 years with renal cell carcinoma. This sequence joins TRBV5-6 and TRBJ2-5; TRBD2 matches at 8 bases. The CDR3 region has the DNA TGTGCCAGCCAAAGCGGGAGCGGGTCTTTGGAGACCCAGTACTTC. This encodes CASQSGSGSLETQYF.